One sample yielded the 10 T cell receptor beta chains listed below, sequenced in a study of identical twins. TCRdb independently ran MiXCR on the 5' RACE reads; one entry per CDR3 protein. Among 310,000 or so distinct CDR3 sequences, 7.5% to 9.5% were seen once, and the ten largest hold approximately 7%. Another study also made use of these data, one on yellow fever vaccine responses in identical twins.

Sequencing was carried out using CD8+ T cells sorted from blood. The receptors were gathered from a woman between 18 and 29 years old in good health.

The gene calls are TRBV7-2 and TRBJ1-5; D is undetermined. With 2 bases removed from V and 5 bases from J, the gap between germline ends came to 10 bases. The germline CDR1 and CDR2 sequences are SGHTA and FQGNSA. CDR3 length equals 14 residues. Here the CDR3 DNA reads TGTGCCAGCAGCTTATGGGATTTTGATCAGCCCCAGCATTTT. Amino acids: CASSLWDFDQPQHF.

In this sample, this clonotype turned up a few times. This sequence joins TRBV6-1 and TRBJ2-3; D not resolved. Germline CDR1 and CDR2: MNHNS and SASEGT. This CDR3 has 14 amino acids. Trimming took off 9 bases at V and 2 bases at J, with 15 bases between the two ends. CDR3 bases: TGTGCCAGTTTTCCCCCCAGCACCACAGATACGCAGTATTTT. It yields the protein CASFPPSTTDTQYF.

The V and J genes are TRBV4-3 and TRBJ2-3, with 8 bases matching TRBD1. This CDR3 is 15 amino acids long. Germline V gene data show CDR1 as LGHNA and CDR2 as YSLEER. V lost 0 bases to trimming and J lost 6 bases; unmatched junction nucleotides: 5. CDR3 coding DNA: TGCGCCAGCAGCCAAGATCAGGGGGCATACGATACGCAGTATTTT. Encoded protein: CASSQDQGAYDTQYF.

This clonotype was detected many times. The chain carries TRBV29-1 and TRBJ1-6; TRBD1 is a possible D gene (6 bases). This CDR3 contains 13 residues. V shed 8 bases and J shed 8 bases, with 16 bases lying between them. Germline V gene lookup returns CDR1 SQVTM and CDR2 ANQGSEA. Here the CDR3 reads CSPEGGAYSPLHF. The CDR3 DNA follows: TGCAGCCCGGAAGGGGGGGCTTATTCACCCCTCCACTTT.

V gene TRBV7-9 combines with J gene TRBJ2-1; 9 nucleotides align to TRBD1. Germline V gives CDR1 SEHNR, CDR2 FQNEAQ (reference sequence). The CDR3 loop spans 17 amino acids. After removal of 4 bases from V and 4 bases from J, the junction contained 11 bases not matched to a gene. CDR3 DNA: TGTGCCAGCAGCTCCCTACCGGGACAGGGCAAATACAATGAGCAGTTCTTC. This gives the protein CASSSLPGQGKYNEQFF. Full variable domain (outside the CDR3, taken from reference TRBV7-9 and TRBJ2-1): DTGVSQNPRHKITKRGQNVTFRCDPISEHNRLYWYRQTLGQGPEFLTYFQNEAQLEKSRLLSDRFSAERPKGSFSTLEIQRTEQGDSAMYLCASSSLPGQGKYNEQFFGPGTRLTVL.

This clonotype was counted at least ten times. The rearrangement uses TRBV4-3 and TRBJ2-4; D is perhaps TRBD1 (5 bases). Germline-derived CDR1 and CDR2 are LGHNA and YSLEER. The CDR3 totals 18 residues. V lost 5 bases and J 6 bases, leaving 26 bases between the germline ends. In DNA, the CDR3 is TGCGCCAGCAGCGAACAGGACCCAGGTACCGGGTACGGAAACATTCAGTACTTC. It translates to CASSEQDPGTGYGNIQYF.

This chain links TRBV5-1 with TRBJ2-3; 9 positions agree with TRBD2. Germline CDR1 SGHRS, CDR2 YFSETQ. Losses at the gene ends were 0 bases for V and 1 base for J; bases not matched to a gene: 3. The CDR3 runs 16 residues. The CDR3 sequence is CASSLAAGGGTDTQYF. The CDR3 DNA is TGCGCCAGCAGCTTGGCAGCGGGGGGCGGCACAGATACGCAGTATTTT.

This clonotype was counted many times. V gene TRBV29-1 combines with J gene TRBJ2-1, with D hard to call. This CDR3 has 12 residues. Trimming shortened V by 0 bases and J by 6 bases, and 6 bases separated the two germline ends. Germline V gene data show CDR1 as SQVTM and CDR2 as ANQGSEA. The CDR3 here is CSVEELGNEQFF. In DNA form, the CDR3 reads TGCAGCGTTGAAGAACTGGGCAATGAGCAGTTCTTC.

This clonotype was counted between two and nine times. The chain combines TRBV5-6 with TRBJ2-7, with unresolved D. Germline CDR1 SGHDT, CDR2 YYEEEE. The V end was cut by 1 base, the J end by 5 bases, with 4 bases between. The CDR3 consists of 11 residues. CDR3 nucleotide sequence: TGTGCCAGCAGCTTGTTGAACGAGCAGTACTTC. Protein product: CASSLLNEQYF.

This clonotype occurred a few times. V gene TRBV2 combines with J gene TRBJ2-7, with 10 bases fitting TRBD1. This CDR3 is 14 amino acids long. With V trimmed by 7 bases and J by 4 bases, 7 bases remained unmatched. Per the germline V gene, CDR1 is SNHLY and CDR2 is FYNNEI. CDR3 in amino acids: CASIEWDRGYEQYF. CDR3 bases: TGTGCCAGCATCGAATGGGACAGGGGATACGAGCAGTACTTC.